The rows below give T cell receptor beta chains drawn from one sample of a study of cytomegalovirus exposure and HLA in healthy donors. Assay used: immunoSEQ multiplex PCR; TCRdb lists only in-frame clones, some missing. The sample yields about 140,000 clones, about four fifths seen once. Material: PBMCs. These receptors originate from a woman under 30 in good health and CMV-seropositive. CDR3s include the opening cysteine and the closing phenylalanine or tryptophan. The D gene is left open where the match is weak. A row's size may be missing; if present it is once, few, many or a size class.

TRBJ2-2 | . | TRBV6-5 | . | TGTGCCAGCCAGGGGGGCAGCACCGGGGAGCTGTTTTTT | CASQGGSTGELFF
TRBJ2-7 | TRBD2 | TRBV2 | . | TGTGCCAGCAGTCGACTAGCGGCCCCCTACGAGCAGTACTTC | CASSRLAAPYEQYF
TRBJ1-2 | . | TRBV28 | few | TGTGCCAGCAGCCCCCCTGGCCCCAGCTATGGCTACACCTTC | CASSPPGPSYGYTF
TRBJ1-6 | . | TRBV6-1 | . | TGTGCCAGCATGGAACAGATTAATTCACCCCTCCACTTT | CASMEQINSPLHF
TRBJ1-5 | . | TRBV5-1 | . | TGCGCCAGCAGCTTCACCGGGGGAGGCAATCAGCCCCAGCATTTT | CASSFTGGGNQPQHF
TRBJ2-7 | TRBD1 | TRBV9 | . | TGTGCCAGCAGCGTATCGGTAGGGGGCTTTGAAGAGCAGTACTTC | CASSVSVGGFEEQYF
TRBJ2-5 | TRBD2 | TRBV28 | few | TGTGCCAGCAGCCGGGGACTAGCCGGGGAGACCCAGTACTTC | CASSRGLAGETQYF
TRBJ2-7 | . | TRBV6-5 | . | TGTGCCAGCAGTTACGACTCCTCTTCCTACGAGCAGTACTTC | CASSYDSSSYEQYF
TRBJ1-2 | TRBD1 | TRBV6-5 | . | TGTGCCAGCAGGGGACAGGGGGAGGGCGGCTACACCTTC | CASRGQGEGGYTF
TRBJ1-2 | . | TRBV27 | once | TGTGCCAGCAGCCGCAACACAGGGAACGGCTACACCTTC | CASSRNTGNGYTF
TRBJ1-2 | . | TRBV15 | once | TGTGCCACCAGCAGAGATCCCGACTACTATGGCTACACCTTC | CATSRDPDYYGYTF
TRBJ1-5 | TRBD1 | TRBV7-6 | . | TGTGCCAGCAGCTCTGGACAGGGGACGGGCGGCCCCCAGCATTTT | CASSSGQGTGGPQHF
TRBJ1-1 | TRBD1 | TRBV25-1 | . | TGTGCCAGCAGTGAGGCGGGACAGGGGTCGGGAGCTTTCTTT | CASSEAGQGSGAFF
TRBJ2-5 | . | TRBV10-1 | . | TGCGCCAGCATTCAAGAAAAGACAGGTTTCGAGGAGACCCAGTACTTC | CASIQEKTGFEETQYF
TRBJ1-5 | . | TRBV4-2 | . | TGTGCCAGCAGCCAAGTCGGGGGCAATCAGCCCCAGCATTTT | CASSQVGGNQPQHF
TRBJ1-5 | . | TRBV28 | . | TGTGCCAGCAGGGGGGAGGGAAAGGGGCAGCCCCAGCATTTT | CASRGEGKGQPQHF
TRBJ2-5 | TRBD1 | TRBV28 | . | TGTGCCAGCAGTTTGGTTCTGACCGGGACAGGCAACCAAGAGACCCAGTACTTC | CASSLVLTGTGNQETQYF
TRBJ2-7 | . | TRBV11-2 | . | TGTGCCAGCGGCATGGCAGGGGCCACCTACGAGCAGTACTTC | CASGMAGATYEQYF
TRBJ1-4 | TRBD1 | TRBV6-1 | . | TGTGCCAGCAGTGAAAGCCTCCAGGGGGGAGAAAAACTGTTTTTT | CASSESLQGGEKLFF
TRBJ2-7 | TRBD2 | TRBV5-1 | . | TGCGCCAGCAGCAAAAAGGGACTAGCGGGGGGTTTCGGTTACGAGCAGTACTTC | CASSKKGLAGGFGYEQYF
TRBJ1-1 | . | TRBV7-6 | . | TGTGCCAGCAGCCCCCTACTCGGGGGGTTGAACACTGAAGCTTTCTTT | CASSPLLGGLNTEAFF
TRBJ1-5 | . | TRBV29-1 | . | TGCAGCGCCGGGCAGGGGAGCAATCAGCCCCAGCATTTT | CSAGQGSNQPQHF
TRBJ2-1 | . | TRBV7-6 | few | TGTGCCAGCAGCTTAACCCCCCCGACTACGGACAATGAGCAGTTCTTC | CASSLTPPTTDNEQFF
TRBJ1-2 | . | TRBV14 | . | TGTGCCAGCAGCCCCCGCGGGACCTATGGCTACACCTTC | CASSPRGTYGYTF
TRBJ2-7 | TRBD2 | TRBV11-2 | few | TGTGCCAGCAGCTTATACCGGGCTAGCGGTTTATCCTACGAGCAGTACTTC | CASSLYRASGLSYEQYF
TRBJ1-6 | . | TRBV5-4 | few | TGTGCCAGCAGGTGGGACATCTCAAATTCACCCCTCCACTTT | CASRWDISNSPLHF
TRBJ2-7 | . | TRBV6-5 | . | TGTGCCATCAGGTCACAGGTGAGCTCCTACGAGCAGTACTTC | CAIRSQVSSYEQYF
TRBJ2-3 | TRBD1 | TRBV5-1 | . | TGCGCCAGCAGCTCTGAAACCCGGGACAGGGCCACAGATACGCAGTATTTT | CASSSETRDRATDTQYF